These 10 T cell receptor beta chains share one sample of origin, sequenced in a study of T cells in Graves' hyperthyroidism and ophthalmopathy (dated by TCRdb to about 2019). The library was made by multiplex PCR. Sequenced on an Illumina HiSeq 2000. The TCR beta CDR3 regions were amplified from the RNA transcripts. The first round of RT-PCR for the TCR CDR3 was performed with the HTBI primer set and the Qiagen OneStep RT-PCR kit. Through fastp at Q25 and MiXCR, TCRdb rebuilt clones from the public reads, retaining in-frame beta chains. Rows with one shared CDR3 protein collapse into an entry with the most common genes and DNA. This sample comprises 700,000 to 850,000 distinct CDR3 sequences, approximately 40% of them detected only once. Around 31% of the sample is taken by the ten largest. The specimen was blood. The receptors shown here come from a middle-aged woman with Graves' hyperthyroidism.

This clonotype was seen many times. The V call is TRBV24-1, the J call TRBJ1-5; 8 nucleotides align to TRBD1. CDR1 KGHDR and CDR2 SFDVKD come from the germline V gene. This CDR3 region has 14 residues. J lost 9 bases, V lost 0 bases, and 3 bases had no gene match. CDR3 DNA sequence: TGTGCCACCAGTGATTTGGAGACAGGGGCGCCCCAGCATTTT. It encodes CATSDLETGAPQHF.

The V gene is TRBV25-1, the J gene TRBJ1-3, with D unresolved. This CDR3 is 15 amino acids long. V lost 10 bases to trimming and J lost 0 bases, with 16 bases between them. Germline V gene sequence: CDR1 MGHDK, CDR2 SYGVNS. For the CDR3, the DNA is TGTGCCACCGTGAAACAGCGCGACTCTGGAAACACCATATATTTT. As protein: CATVKQRDSGNTIYF. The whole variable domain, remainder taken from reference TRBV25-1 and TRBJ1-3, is EADIYQTPRYLVIGTGKKITLECSQTMGHDKMYWYQQDPGMELHLIHYSYGVNSTEKGDLSSESTVSRIRTEHFPLTLESARPSHTSQYLCATVKQRDSGNTIYFGEGSWLTVV.

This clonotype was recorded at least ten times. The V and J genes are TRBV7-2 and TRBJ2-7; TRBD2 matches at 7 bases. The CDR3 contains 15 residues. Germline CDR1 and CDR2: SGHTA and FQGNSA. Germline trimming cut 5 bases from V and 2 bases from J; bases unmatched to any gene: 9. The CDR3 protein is CASSAERGSPYEQYF. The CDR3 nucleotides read TGTGCCAGCAGCGCGGAGCGGGGATCCCCCTACGAGCAGTACTTC.

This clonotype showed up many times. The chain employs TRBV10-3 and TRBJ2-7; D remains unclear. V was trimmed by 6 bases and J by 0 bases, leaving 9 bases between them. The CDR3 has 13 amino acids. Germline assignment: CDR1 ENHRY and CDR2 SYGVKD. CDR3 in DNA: TGTGCCATCAGCCTGGACGCCTCCTACGAGCAGTACTTC. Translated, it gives CAISLDASYEQYF.

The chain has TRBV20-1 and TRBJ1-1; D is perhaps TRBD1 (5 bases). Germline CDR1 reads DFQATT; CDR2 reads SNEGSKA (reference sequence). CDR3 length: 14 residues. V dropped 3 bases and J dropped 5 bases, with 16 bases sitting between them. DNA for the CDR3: TGCAGTGCTAGTCCGGGACCCCCGGGGACTGAAGCTTTCTTT. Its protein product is CSASPGPPGTEAFF.

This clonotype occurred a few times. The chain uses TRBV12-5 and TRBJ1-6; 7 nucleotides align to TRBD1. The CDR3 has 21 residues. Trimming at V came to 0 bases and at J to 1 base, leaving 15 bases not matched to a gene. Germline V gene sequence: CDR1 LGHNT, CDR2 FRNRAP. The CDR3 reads CASGLVLSTTGTRSYNSPLHF. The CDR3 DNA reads TGTGCTAGTGGTTTGGTACTCTCGACGACAGGGACGAGGTCCTATAATTCACCCCTCCACTTT.

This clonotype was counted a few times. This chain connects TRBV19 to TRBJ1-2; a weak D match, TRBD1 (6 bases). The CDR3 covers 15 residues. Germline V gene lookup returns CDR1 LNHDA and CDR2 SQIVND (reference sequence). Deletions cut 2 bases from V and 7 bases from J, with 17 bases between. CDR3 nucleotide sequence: TGTGCCAGTAGTATATTTCCGGGGGCGCGAAGTGGCTACACCTTC. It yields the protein CASSIFPGARSGYTF.

The CDR3 nucleotides are TGTGCCAGCAGTTTCAGGGCAGGGGGCTTCCCTTGCGAGCAGTACTTC. Translating it yields CASSFRAGGFPCEQYF. The chain has TRBV7-3 and TRBJ2-7; 8 bases line up with TRBD1. Germline V gene sequence: CDR1 SGHTA, CDR2 FQGTGA. The junction had 16 bases not matched to a gene; V was cut back by 6 bases and J by 6 bases. The CDR3 is 16 residues long.

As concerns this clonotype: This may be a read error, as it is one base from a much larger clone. CDR3 sequence reads: CASSEAPIFYEQCF. For the CDR3, the DNA is TGTGCCAGCAGTGAAGCTCCGATCTTCTACGAGCAGTGCTTC. J is TRBJ2-7 and V is TRBV6-1; D call uncertain. The CDR3 length is 14 residues. Germline V gives CDR1 MNHNS, CDR2 SASEGT.

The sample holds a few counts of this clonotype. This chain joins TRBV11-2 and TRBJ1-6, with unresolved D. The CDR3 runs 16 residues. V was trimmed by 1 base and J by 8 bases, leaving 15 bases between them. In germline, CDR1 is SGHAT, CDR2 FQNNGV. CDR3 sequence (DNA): TGTGCCAGCAGCTTAGCGCCGGCCGGAGCAGATTCACCCCTCCACTTT. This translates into CASSLAPAGADSPLHF.